This T cell receptor (beta chain) was recovered during a study of T cells in Graves' hyperthyroidism and ophthalmopathy. The study's findings and limits: Using 13 V-J features, a model discriminated ophthalmopathy from stable hyperthyroidism.

This CDR3 has 18 residues. Trimming pared 0 bases from V and 0 bases from J, leaving 16 bases between. Germline loops: CDR1 SGDLS, CDR2 YYNGEE. TCR beta CDR3 regions were amplified from RNA. During a first-round RT-PCR of the TCR CDR3, the HTBI primer set was used. TCRdb reanalysed the multiplex PCR reads using MiXCR and keeps one entry per CDR3 protein. The top ten clones hold approximately 29% of a sample with roughly 400,000 distinct CDR3 sequences, more than 13% of them seen once. Enrolled ophthalmopathy patients presented with a Clinical Activity Score of at least 3, a NOSPECS grade of at least 4, and disease duration under 3 months. This clonotype was observed a few times. Its antigen remains unknown.

Sequenced: blood. The receptor was derived from a man aged 50 to 59 with Graves' ophthalmopathy. V is TRBV9 and J is TRBJ2-4; D not resolved. CDR3 sequence: CASSVVVLLQAAKNIQYF. CDR3 nucleotide sequence: TGTGCCAGCAGCGTAGTCGTTCTTCTGCAGGCAGCCAAAAACATTCAGTACTTC.